This T cell receptor beta chain appears in the sequencing data of a study of OX40 agonist ivuxolimab in advanced cancers. About the full investigation: Ivuxolimab was an agonistic, fully human IgG2 monoclonal antibody directed against OX40 (CD134), a costimulatory receptor. Intravenous ivuxolimab was administered to patients every 2 weeks at six dose levels: 0.01, 0.1, 0.3, 1.5, 3 and 10 mg/kg. Of the 52 patients in dose escalation, about 19 had hepatocellular carcinoma, around 15 had melanoma, 9 had renal cell carcinoma and 9 had head and neck cancer. In the dose-escalation cohort, about four fifths of patients were male, and the mean age was approximately 60 years with a range of roughly 23 to 79. Prior anti-PD-1, anti-PD-L1 or anti-CTLA-4 therapy was permitted, and approximately 40% of dose-escalation patients had received checkpoint inhibitors. Partial responses were achieved by three dose-escalation patients, of whom one had hepatocellular carcinoma and two had cutaneous melanoma. Peripheral TCRbeta sequencing aimed to test whether ivuxolimab altered TCR sequence diversity and caused clonal T-cell expansion. The paper reports the monotherapy dose-escalation portion (N of about 51 patients) of the phase I ivuxolimab trial. General findings and caveats noted by the study authors: The antigen specificity of the peripheral T cells that underwent clonal expansion was not determined. After ivuxolimab, more expanded clones were found on average in CD8+ T cells than in CD4+ T cells. In the 0.1-3.0 mg/kg groups, partial responders were among the patients with the lowest normalized peripheral clonal expansion, particularly in CD8+ T cells. At doses of 0.1 to 3.0 mg/kg, clonal expansion of both CD4+ and CD8+ T cells in blood was seen between baseline and week 6. Low levels of normalized T-cell clonal expansion were also seen in some patients who did not respond.

Patients with a history of autoimmune disease or receiving systemic immunosuppression were excluded from the trial. In every dose cohort, peripheral blood was drawn for TCR sequencing at baseline, cycle 4 day 1, and cycle 7 day 1. The samples were drawn from a first-in-human, open-label, multicenter phase I dose-escalation trial of ivuxolimab. The trial enrolled adults with locally advanced or metastatic head and neck squamous cell, hepatocellular, melanoma or renal cell carcinoma. Before TCR sequencing, CD4+ T cells and CD8+ T cells from peripheral blood were sorted into separate populations. CDR1 and CDR2 were assigned from the germline V gene as SGHTA and FQGNSA. The germline V end is reduced by 2 bases and the J end by 2 bases; junction bases left unmatched: 3. From the cysteine through the phenylalanine, the CDR3 covers 16 amino acids. Only CDR3 DNA remains: 48 bases, in frame from the first base.

Remarks on this clone: The specificity of this receptor is unknown. Base qualities are not recorded, but no much larger clone differs from it by a single base.

To sequence the TCRbeta CDR3 region, genomic DNA was isolated from the sorted cells. The immunoSEQ Assay was used for sequencing of TCRbeta CDR3 regions. Here the immuneACCESS table is served through TCRdb, limited to in-frame sequences with V and J called. Missing clones are a known gap in these copies; in checked studies unresolved V genes cover under half, and the rest lacks a known reason. Counted in this sample were just under 45,000 clones; 80% of them appeared once. The ten most abundant clones make up less than 5% of the sample. The TCR originated in an adult with an advanced solid tumor such as melanoma, head and neck, liver or kidney cancer. The specimen comprised CD4+ or CD8+ T cells sorted from blood, sampled in a trial of the OX40 agonist ivuxolimab. Rearrangement joined TRBV7-2 to TRBJ2-1, with 10 junctional bases fitting TRBD2. The base sequence is TGTGCCAGCAGCTTAACTAGCGGGAATACCTACAATGAGCAGTTCTTC. Translated, this gives CASSLTSGNTYNEQFF.